This T cell receptor beta chain was profiled in a study of blood T cell repertoires in COVID-19. The data were produced by immunoSEQ multiplex PCR, yet TCRdb's version contains in-frame clones alone and is incomplete. The sample comprises almost 400,000 clones, roughly nine tenths of which are singletons, and 1.5% to 2% rests with the top ten. In germline, CDR1 is SGHNT, CDR2 YYREEE (reference sequence). The CDR3 length is 17 residues. V trimming: 5 bases; J trimming: 8 bases; junction bases outside the gene matches: 12. Each participant's cohort was designated according to participant-reported clinical history.

Source material: PBMCs or T cells enriched from blood (not recorded which). This chain uses TRBV5-4 with TRBJ2-1, with 14 bases matching TRBD2. This clonotype was sampled from a woman aged 25 to 45 who had recovered from COVID-19. The CDR3 coding sequence is TGTGCCAGCAGAAACGGGACTAGCGGGAGAAGGGGTCATGAGCAGTTCTTC. As protein: CASRNGTSGRRGHEQFF.